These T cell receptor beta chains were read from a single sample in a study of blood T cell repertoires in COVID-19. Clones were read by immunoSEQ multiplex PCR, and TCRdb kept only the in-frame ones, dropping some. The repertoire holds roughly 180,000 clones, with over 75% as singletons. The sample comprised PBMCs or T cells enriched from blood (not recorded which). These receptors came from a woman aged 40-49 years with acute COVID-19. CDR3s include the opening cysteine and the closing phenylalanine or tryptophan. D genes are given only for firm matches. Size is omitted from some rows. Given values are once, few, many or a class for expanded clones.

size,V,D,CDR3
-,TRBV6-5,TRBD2,CASSFSAGLGSYEQYF
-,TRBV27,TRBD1,CASSERGQEGNSPLHF
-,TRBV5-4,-,CASSLKWGTSTDTQYF
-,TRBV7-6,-,CASSLGQVAGNTIYF
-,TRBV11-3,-,CASSPGARGTEAFF
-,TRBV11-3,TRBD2,CASSLDAGGDTQYF
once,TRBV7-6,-,CASSLAEGANEQFF
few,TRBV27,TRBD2,CASRAGVYNEQFF
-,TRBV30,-,CAWRGETEAFF
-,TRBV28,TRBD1,CASSINRDRYF
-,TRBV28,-,CASSLDLTGTRNEQFF
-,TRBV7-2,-,CASSSTGINEQFF
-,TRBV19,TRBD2,CASSSRTSGRADTLRDEQFF
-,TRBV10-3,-,CAISEGGGLTDTQYF
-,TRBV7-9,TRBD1,CASSFPGQGTPEAFF
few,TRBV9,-,CASSPGPSAGGYTF
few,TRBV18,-,CASSPTTAVGTEAFF
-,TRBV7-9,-,CASSWRAYGYTF
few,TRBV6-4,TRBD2,CASSVGSGEYNEQFF
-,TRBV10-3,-,CAISENSEYYEQYF
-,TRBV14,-,CASSYISGANVLTF
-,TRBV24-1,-,CATVLRSKPEREQYF
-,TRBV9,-,CASSPRLADTQYF
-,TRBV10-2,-,CASSDGEQFF
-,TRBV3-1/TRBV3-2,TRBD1,CASSQGPGQQSYNEQFF
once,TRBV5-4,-,CASSPSLGGSYEQYF
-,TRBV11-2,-,CASSLQGRGTDTQYF
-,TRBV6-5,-,CASTPSGGGNGYTF
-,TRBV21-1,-,CASSKARFEGLLDTQYF
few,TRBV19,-,CASSPPFSNQPQHF
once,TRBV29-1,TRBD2,CSVVGLAGTNQWNEQFF
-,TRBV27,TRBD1,CASTSTGGVQPQHF
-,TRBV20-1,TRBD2,CSASDGRARNEQFF
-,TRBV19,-,CATRNRGGNTEAFF
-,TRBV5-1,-,CASSLLGRTTGAEAFF
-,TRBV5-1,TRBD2,CASSPGGTSVNTGELFF
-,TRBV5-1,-,CASSLAPVGSGETQYF
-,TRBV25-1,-,CASKGQTGMNTGELFF
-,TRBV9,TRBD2,CASQRTSESTDTQYF
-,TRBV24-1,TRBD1,CATTGGRGITEAFF
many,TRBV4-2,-,CASSKEVQTNTGELFF
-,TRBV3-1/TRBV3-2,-,CASSLRTTNSYNEQFF